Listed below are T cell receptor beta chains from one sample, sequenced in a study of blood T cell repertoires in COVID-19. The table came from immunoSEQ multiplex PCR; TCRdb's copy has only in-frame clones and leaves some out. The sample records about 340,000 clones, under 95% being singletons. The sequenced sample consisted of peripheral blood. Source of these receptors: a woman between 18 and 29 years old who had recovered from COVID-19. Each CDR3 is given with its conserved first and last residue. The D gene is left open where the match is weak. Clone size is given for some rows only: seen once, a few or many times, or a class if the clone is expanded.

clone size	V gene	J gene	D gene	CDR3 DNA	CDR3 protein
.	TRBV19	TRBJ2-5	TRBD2	TGTGCCAGTAGACCGTATTTCTCGAGACTAGCGGGAGGCGAGACCCAGTACTTC	CASRPYFSRLAGGETQYF
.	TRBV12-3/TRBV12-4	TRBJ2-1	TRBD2	TGTGCCAGCAGCCGACTAGCGCCACCCGCCCGGTTCTTC	CASSRLAPPARFF
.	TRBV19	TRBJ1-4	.	TGTGCCAGTTGCCCGGGAGGGATTAATGAAAAACTGTTTTTT	CASCPGGINEKLFF
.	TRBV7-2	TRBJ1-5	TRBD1	TGTGCCAGCAGCTTATGGACAGGGGTTAATCAGCCCCAGCATTTT	CASSLWTGVNQPQHF
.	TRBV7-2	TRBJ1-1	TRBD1	TGTGCCAGCAGCACACAGGGGGGGGTCAACACTGAAGCTTTCTTT	CASSTQGGVNTEAFF
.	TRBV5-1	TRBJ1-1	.	TGCGCCAGCAGCCGGGCCTGGGAGCACACTGAAGCTTTCTTT	CASSRAWEHTEAFF
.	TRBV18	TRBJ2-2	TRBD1	TGTGCCAGCTCACCTCCCGACAGGGTTTCCGGGGAGCTGTTTTTT	CASSPPDRVSGELFF
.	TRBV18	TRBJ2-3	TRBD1	TGTGCCAGCTCCCGGGACAGGGGGCTTATTGGAACAGATACGCAGTATTTT	CASSRDRGLIGTDTQYF
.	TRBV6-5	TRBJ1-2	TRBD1	TGTGCCAGCAGTTACTTGACAGGGGCGGCCTATGGCTACACCTTC	CASSYLTGAAYGYTF
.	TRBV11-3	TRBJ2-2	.	TGTGCCAGCAGCTTACTAGGGGCGCGTAGCACCGGGGAGCTGTTTTTT	CASSLLGARSTGELFF
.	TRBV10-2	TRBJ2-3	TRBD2	TGCGCCAGCAGTGAGTCGCGACTAGCGGGGAGCACAGATACGCAGTATTTT	CASSESRLAGSTDTQYF
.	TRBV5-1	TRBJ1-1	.	TGCGCCAGCAGCGAAGGGGCGGTTAACACTGAAGCTTTCTTT	CASSEGAVNTEAFF
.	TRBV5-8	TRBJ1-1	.	TGTGCCAGCAGCTTGGAAGGGGTTTACACTGAAGCTTTCTTT	CASSLEGVYTEAFF
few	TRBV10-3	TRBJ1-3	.	TGTGCCATCAGTGAGAGGAGATCAGGGTCTGGAAACACCATATATTTT	CAISERRSGSGNTIYF
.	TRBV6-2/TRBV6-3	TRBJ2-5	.	TGTGCCAGCAGTTACTACCCGGGAGTCGAGGAGACCCAGTACTTC	CASSYYPGVEETQYF
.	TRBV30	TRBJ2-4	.	TGTGCCTGGAGTTCGGGGGTCCAAAACATTCAGTACTTC	CAWSSGVQNIQYF
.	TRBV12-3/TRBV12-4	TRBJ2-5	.	TGTGCCAGCAGCACAGAAGAGACCCAGTACTTC	CASSTEETQYF
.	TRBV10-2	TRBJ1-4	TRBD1	TGCGCCAGTTTGCGGGACAGGGGGCATGAAAAACTGTTTTTT	CASLRDRGHEKLFF
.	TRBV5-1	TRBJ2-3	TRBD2	TGCGCCAGCAGCGAAGGTCTAGCGGGAGTCTCAGATACGCAGTATTTT	CASSEGLAGVSDTQYF
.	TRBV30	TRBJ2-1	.	TGTGCCTGGACCGCAGCTCTAGCTCGCGATGAGCAGTTCTTC	CAWTAALARDEQFF
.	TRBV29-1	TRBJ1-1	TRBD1	TGCAGCGTAGCTTACAGGGGAAGCACTGAAGCTTTCTTT	CSVAYRGSTEAFF
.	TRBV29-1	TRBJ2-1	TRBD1	TGCAGCGTGGGGACAGGGCCCCTATACAATGAGCAGTTCTTC	CSVGTGPLYNEQFF
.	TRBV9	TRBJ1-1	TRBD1	TGTGCCAGCAGCTCAGGGGGCGGAAACACTGAAGCTTTCTTT	CASSSGGGNTEAFF
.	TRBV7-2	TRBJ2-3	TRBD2	TGTGCCAGCAGCTTAGCGTGGACTAGCGTAGATACGCAGTATTTT	CASSLAWTSVDTQYF
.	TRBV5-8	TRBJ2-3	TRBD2	TGTGCCAGCAGCTTGGCTAGCGGGATTACAGATACGCAGTATTTT	CASSLASGITDTQYF
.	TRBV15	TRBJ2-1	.	TGTGCCACCAGCAGGATGGACTGGAATGAGCAGTTCTTC	CATSRMDWNEQFF
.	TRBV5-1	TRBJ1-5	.	TGCGCCAGCAGGGAAGGGGGCAATCAGCCCCAGCATTTT	CASREGGNQPQHF
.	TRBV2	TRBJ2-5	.	TGTGCCAGCAGTGAAGCGCTCCCCTTCTCTAGCGACTATAGAAGGGAGACCCAGTACTTC	CASSEALPFSSDYRRETQYF
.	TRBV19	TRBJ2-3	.	TGTGCCAGTAGTTGGGTGGGGATCGGGGGCACAGATACGCAGTATTTT	CASSWVGIGGTDTQYF
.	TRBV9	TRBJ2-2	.	TGTGCCAGCAGCCTACGGGGGGCGCGGGGCACCGGGGAGCTGTTTTTT	CASSLRGARGTGELFF
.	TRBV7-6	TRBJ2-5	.	TGTGCCAGCAGCTTAACCACGCGAGGTGGAGAGACCCAGTACTTC	CASSLTTRGGETQYF
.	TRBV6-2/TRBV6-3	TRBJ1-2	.	TGTGCCAGCAGTCTCACCTCGCGAGGCTACACCTTC	CASSLTSRGYTF
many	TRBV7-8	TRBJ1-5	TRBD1	TGTGCCAGCAGTGGGGACAGGGATCAGCCCCAGCATTTT	CASSGDRDQPQHF
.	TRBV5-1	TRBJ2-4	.	TGCGCCAGCAGCTGGGAACAAGGACAGCGGGGAAGCATTCAGTACTTC	CASSWEQGQRGSIQYF
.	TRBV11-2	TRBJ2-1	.	TGTGCCAGCAGCTTTAGACCCGGACAGATCTACAATGAGCAGTTCTTC	CASSFRPGQIYNEQFF
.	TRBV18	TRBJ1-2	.	TGTGCCAGCTCACCAACAGAGAACTATGGCTACACCTTC	CASSPTENYGYTF
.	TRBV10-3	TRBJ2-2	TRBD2	TGTGCCATCAGAGCGGGAGGGACGAACACCGGGGAGCTGTTTTTT	CAIRAGGTNTGELFF